This entry concerns a single T cell receptor (beta chain). Its antigen remains unknown. The data were taken from a study of cytomegalovirus exposure and HLA in healthy donors. Findings and caveats of the study: The study put some 160 TCR beta chains on its list as cytomegalovirus-associated.

The PCR made use of 60 Vbeta and 13 Jbeta primers. The assay was immunoSEQ multiplex PCR, and TCRdb's table has in-frame clones only and misses some. The table records around 140,000 clones, 75% of them present only once. CDR1 and CDR2 from the germline V gene are GTSNPN and SVGIG (reference sequence). The CDR3 runs to 16 residues. V was pared by 1 base and J by 6 bases, with 11 bases of the junction left unmatched. V is TRBV30 and J is TRBJ2-1; 8 bases agree with TRBD2. The sequence derives from a man aged 40-49 years in good health and CMV-seronegative. The sequenced sample consisted of PBMCs. CDR3 DNA: TGTGCCTGGAGTGACCCTTTGCGGGGGGATCTCAATGAGCAGTTCTTC. Protein product: CAWSDPLRGDLNEQFF.